A selection of T cell receptor beta chains follows, all from one sample in a study of blood T cell repertoires in COVID-19. The protocol was immunoSEQ multiplex PCR, while the TCRdb copy is restricted to in-frame clones and leaves out a portion. This sample has fewer than 350,000 clones, with over 80% found just once. Material for sequencing was peripheral blood. The receptor source for this set is a man aged 25-45 years with COVID-19, enrolled during active disease. Each CDR3 is given with its conserved first and last residue. D genes are given only for firm matches. Expanded clones get a size class; other rows say once, few or many, or leave the size out.

size: few
V: TRBV7-2
J: TRBJ2-2
D: -
DNA: TGTGCCAGCAGCTTAGGGGGGCCGGACACCGGGGAGCTGTTTTTT
CDR3: CASSLGGPDTGELFF

size: -
V: TRBV29-1
J: TRBJ2-7
D: TRBD1
DNA: TGCAGCGCCGGGACAGGGGTAACCTACGAGCAGTACTTC
CDR3: CSAGTGVTYEQYF

size: few
V: TRBV9
J: TRBJ2-5
D: TRBD2
DNA: TGTGCCAGCAGCTGGACTAGCGGGGGTCAAGAGACCCAGTACTTC
CDR3: CASSWTSGGQETQYF

size: few
V: TRBV19
J: TRBJ1-5
D: -
DNA: TGTGCCAGTAGTATGACAGGTAATAGCAATCAGCCCCAGCATTTT
CDR3: CASSMTGNSNQPQHF

size: -
V: TRBV28
J: TRBJ2-3
D: TRBD2
DNA: TGTGCCAGCAGCCCCAGCGGGGGGGGGACAGATACGCAGTATTTT
CDR3: CASSPSGGGTDTQYF

size: -
V: TRBV3-1/TRBV3-2
J: TRBJ2-7
D: -
DNA: TGTGCCAGCAGCCAATCTGAAACAGACTACGAGCAGTACTTC
CDR3: CASSQSETDYEQYF

size: few
V: TRBV5-4
J: TRBJ2-7
D: TRBD1
DNA: TGTGCCAGCAGCCAGCAGGGGGCTGCCTACGAGCAGTACTTC
CDR3: CASSQQGAAYEQYF

size: -
V: TRBV27
J: TRBJ2-1
D: TRBD2
DNA: TGTGCCAGCAGCCCCGAACAGGCCCCGGGACTAGCGGGGGCCTCCTACAATGAGCAGTTCTTC
CDR3: CASSPEQAPGLAGASYNEQFF

size: -
V: TRBV4-1
J: TRBJ2-7
D: -
DNA: TGCGCCAGCAGCCAAGATACAGTTTCCTACGAGCAGTACTTC
CDR3: CASSQDTVSYEQYF

size: -
V: TRBV15
J: TRBJ1-2
D: TRBD1
DNA: TGTGCCACCAGCAGGGGGACAGACTATGGCTACACCTTC
CDR3: CATSRGTDYGYTF

size: -
V: TRBV10-2
J: TRBJ1-6
D: TRBD1
DNA: TGCGCCAGCAGACCCGACAGGGATGGTAATTCACCCCTCCACTTT
CDR3: CASRPDRDGNSPLHF

size: once
V: TRBV12-5
J: TRBJ1-5
D: -
DNA: TGTGCTAGTGGTTTGAATCTTGGCAGGGGCCCGGCGCCCCAGCATTTT
CDR3: CASGLNLGRGPAPQHF

size: -
V: TRBV7-2
J: TRBJ2-6
D: -
DNA: TGTGCCAGGGGGGGAGGCCTCGCAGGGGCCAACGTCCTGACTTTC
CDR3: CARGGGLAGANVLTF

size: -
V: TRBV12-3/TRBV12-4
J: TRBJ2-7
D: -
DNA: TGTGCCAGCAGTTTATATAACCGCCGGGAGCAGTACTTC
CDR3: CASSLYNRREQYF

size: -
V: TRBV5-4
J: TRBJ2-5
D: -
DNA: TGTGCCAGCAACCCAGGACTGCAGGAGACCCAGTACTTC
CDR3: CASNPGLQETQYF

size: -
V: TRBV6-5
J: TRBJ1-2
D: -
DNA: TGTGCCAGCAGTCCAAGGGGAGGAACCTATGGCTACACCTTC
CDR3: CASSPRGGTYGYTF

size: -
V: TRBV28
J: TRBJ2-5
D: TRBD2
DNA: TGTGCCAGCAGTCCCCGCGGGGGGAGCGGGACCCCCCCAGAGACCCAGTACTTC
CDR3: CASSPRGGSGTPPETQYF

size: -
V: TRBV30
J: TRBJ2-4
D: -
DNA: TGTGCCTGGAGTGTAGGAGGAAACATTCAGTACTTC
CDR3: CAWSVGGNIQYF

size: -
V: TRBV20-1
J: TRBJ1-4
D: -
DNA: TGCAGTGCTAGAACTTGGGAAAAACTGTTTTTT
CDR3: CSARTWEKLFF

size: -
V: TRBV5-6
J: TRBJ1-2
D: TRBD1
DNA: TGTGCCAGCAGACCTATACAGGGGAGGAATAACTATGGCTACACCTTC
CDR3: CASRPIQGRNNYGYTF

size: few
V: TRBV7-9
J: TRBJ1-1
D: TRBD1
DNA: TGTGCCAGCAGCTCCTTAGGGACAGCGAACACTGAAGCTTTCTTT
CDR3: CASSSLGTANTEAFF

size: -
V: TRBV18
J: TRBJ2-7
D: TRBD1
DNA: TGTGCCAGCTCACCACCCGGGACAGGGGACGAGCAGTACTTC
CDR3: CASSPPGTGDEQYF

size: few
V: TRBV7-2
J: TRBJ2-6
D: -
DNA: TGTGCCAGTAGCCGGGGGGCTGGCGCTGGGGCCAACGTCCTGACTTTC
CDR3: CASSRGAGAGANVLTF

size: -
V: TRBV4-3
J: TRBJ2-5
D: TRBD2
DNA: TGCGCCAGCAGCCAAGCCGGACTAGCGGGGCAAGAGACCCAGTACTTC
CDR3: CASSQAGLAGQETQYF

size: -
V: TRBV5-1
J: TRBJ1-1
D: -
DNA: TGCGCCAGCAGTTCGGGGGGCGCGGACACTGAAGCTTTCTTT
CDR3: CASSSGGADTEAFF

size: -
V: TRBV5-8
J: TRBJ2-7
D: TRBD1
DNA: TGTGCCAGCAGCTTGGTCTTGGACAGGTCCTACGAGCAGTACTTC
CDR3: CASSLVLDRSYEQYF

size: -
V: TRBV11-2
J: TRBJ2-6
D: -
DNA: TGTGCCAGCAGCGCGGCCTCTGGGGCCAACGTCCTGACTTTC
CDR3: CASSAASGANVLTF

size: -
V: TRBV3-1/TRBV3-2
J: TRBJ2-7
D: -
DNA: TGTGCCAGCAGCCTGAGCTCCTACGAGCAGTACTTC
CDR3: CASSLSSYEQYF